This T cell receptor (beta chain) derives from a study of T cells after yellow fever vaccination. This CDR3 is 14 amino acids long. Trimming cost V 4 bases and J 5 bases; bases outside gene matches: 8. From germline, CDR1 is KGHSH and CDR2 LQKENI. This clonotype has only a few counts. Its specificity is not known. Overall study findings and caveats: There was a possibility that FACS-sorted repertoires contained abundant clonotypes contaminating from the bulk population. Weaker in magnitude, the secondary response showed a faster peak on day 5 versus 15. Post-booster repertoires contained most primary-vaccination clones again (around 96% CD4, 88% CD8).

A universal primer site and UMIs were added as TCR cDNA was made by 5'RACE template switching. TCRdb called the 5' RACE reads again in MiXCR, with one record for every CDR3 protein. The sample has more than 200,000 distinct CDR3 sequences; roughly 3.7% are singletons. The receptor was derived from a man aged 18 to 30 who received the YFV17D yellow fever vaccine. The chain recombines TRBV18 with TRBJ2-7, with TRBD1 matching over 7 bases. This specimen consisted of PBMCs, obtained 15 days after the yellow fever booster vaccination. The CDR3 bases are TGTGCCAGCTCACGCCGACAGGGAGTCGACGAGCAGTACGTC. Translating it yields CASSRRQGVDEQYV.